This T cell receptor beta chain stems from a study of Graves' ophthalmopathy and Graves' hyperthyroidism. The overall study: The blood sample was drawn at first diagnosis and before any treatment.

RNA transcripts provided the template for amplifying TCR beta CDR3 regions. First-round RT-PCR with HTBI primers preceded a second-round multiplex PCR. In TCRdb, the multiplex PCR reads were re-called with MiXCR into one record per CDR3 protein. Of around 660,000 distinct CDR3 sequences detected, about 40% appear once; the ten largest clones hold 3% to 4%. CDR1 and CDR2 (germline): SGHNT, YYREEE (reference sequence). The V gene lost 7 bases and the J gene lost 1 base, with 8 bases spanning the gap. This CDR3 has 12 amino acids. The chain employs TRBV5-4 and TRBJ1-2; D gene uncertain. The clonotype originates from an adult man with Graves' ophthalmopathy. The sequenced sample consisted of peripheral blood. CDR3 bases: TGTGCCAGCCCTGGCGGTAACTATGGCTACACCTTC. It codes for CASPGGNYGYTF.